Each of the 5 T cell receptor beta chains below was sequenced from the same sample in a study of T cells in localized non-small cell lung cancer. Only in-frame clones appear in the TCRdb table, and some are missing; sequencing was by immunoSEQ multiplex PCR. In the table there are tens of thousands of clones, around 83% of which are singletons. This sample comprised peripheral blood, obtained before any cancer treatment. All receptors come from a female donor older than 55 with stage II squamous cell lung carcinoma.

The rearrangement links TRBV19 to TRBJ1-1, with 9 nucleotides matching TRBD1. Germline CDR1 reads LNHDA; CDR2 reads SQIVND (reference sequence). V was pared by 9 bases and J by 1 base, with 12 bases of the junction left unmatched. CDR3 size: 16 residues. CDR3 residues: CASARLGQGWNTEAFF. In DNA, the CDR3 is TGTGCCAGCGCCCGTTTGGGACAGGGATGGAACACTGAAGCTTTCTTT.

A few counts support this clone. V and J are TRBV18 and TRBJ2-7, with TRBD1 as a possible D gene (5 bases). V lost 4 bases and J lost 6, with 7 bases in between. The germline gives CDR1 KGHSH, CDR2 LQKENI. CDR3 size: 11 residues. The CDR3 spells CASSRGSEQYF. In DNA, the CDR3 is TGTGCCAGCTCACGGGGCAGCGAGCAGTACTTC.

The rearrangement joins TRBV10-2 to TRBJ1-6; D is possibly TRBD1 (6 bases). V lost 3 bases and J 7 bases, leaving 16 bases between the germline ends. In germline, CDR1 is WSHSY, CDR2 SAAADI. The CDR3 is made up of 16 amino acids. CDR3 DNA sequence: TGCGCCAGCAGTGATAGCAGGGGCGCTAGAAATTCACCCCTCCACTTT. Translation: CASSDSRGARNSPLHF.

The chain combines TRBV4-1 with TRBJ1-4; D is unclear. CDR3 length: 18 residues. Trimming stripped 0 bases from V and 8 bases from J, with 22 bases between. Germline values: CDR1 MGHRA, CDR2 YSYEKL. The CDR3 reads CASSQEVQILILREKLFF. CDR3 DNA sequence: TGCGCCAGCAGCCAAGAGGTGCAGATACTTATACTAAGGGAAAAACTGTTTTTT.

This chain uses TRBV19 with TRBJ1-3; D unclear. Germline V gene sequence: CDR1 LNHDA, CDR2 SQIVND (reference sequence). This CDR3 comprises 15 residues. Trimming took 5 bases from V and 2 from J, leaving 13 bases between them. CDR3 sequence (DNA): TGTGCCAGTAGTCCAACGAGGGATCCTGGAAACACCATATATTTT. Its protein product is CASSPTRDPGNTIYF.